The source of this T cell receptor (beta chain) is a study of control samples from healthy donors and cancer patients. CDR3 size: 18 residues. The ends lost 2 bases at V and 4 bases at J; junction bases unmatched: 9. The V gene's germline CDR1 is SGHRS and CDR2 YFSETQ. Clones were sequenced by immunoSEQ multiplex PCR, and TCRdb holds only the in-frame ones, with some missing. The sample shows 55,000 to 80,000 clones, 89% of them seen only once. The chain employs TRBV5-1 and TRBJ2-2; 12 positions match TRBD2. This receptor was taken from a man aged 55 to 69 with colorectal cancer. Sequences were obtained from PBMCs. The CDR3 loop reads CASSFLPLTSGGTGELFF. CDR3 nucleotides: TGCGCCAGCAGCTTCCTACCGCTGACTAGCGGGGGCACCGGGGAGCTGTTTTTT. Supplemented by reference TRBV5-1 and TRBJ2-2, the full variable domain reads KAGVTQTPRYLIKTRGQQVTLSCSPISGHRSVSWYQQTPGQGLQFLFEYFSETQRNKGNFPGRFSGRQFSNSRSEMNVSTLELGDSALYLCASSFLPLTSGGTGELFFGEGSRLTVL.